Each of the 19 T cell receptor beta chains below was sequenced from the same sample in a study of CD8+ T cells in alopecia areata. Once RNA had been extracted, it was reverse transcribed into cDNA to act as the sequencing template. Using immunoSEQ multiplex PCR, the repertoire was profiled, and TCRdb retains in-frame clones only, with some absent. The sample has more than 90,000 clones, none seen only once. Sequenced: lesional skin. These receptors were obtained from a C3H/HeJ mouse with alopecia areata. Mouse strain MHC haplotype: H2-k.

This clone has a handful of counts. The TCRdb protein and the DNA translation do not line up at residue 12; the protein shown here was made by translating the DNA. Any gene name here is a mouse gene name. This CDR3 reads CASSMTRGRNSPLYF. CDR3 DNA (partial): TGTGCCAGCAGTATGACCAGGGGGCGGAATTCGCCC. The V gene is TRBV19, the J gene TRBJ1-6; 8 bases are shared with TRBD1. The observed sequence ends 3 residues before the CDR3 terminus, with the missing tail filled in from the germline J gene. TRBJ1-6 is designated an ORF whose function remains uncertain. Looked up from germline, CDR1 is FNHDT and CDR2 is SITEND (reference sequence). There are 15 residues in the CDR3. Trimming removed 2 bases from V and 7 bases from J; junction bases left unmatched: 5.

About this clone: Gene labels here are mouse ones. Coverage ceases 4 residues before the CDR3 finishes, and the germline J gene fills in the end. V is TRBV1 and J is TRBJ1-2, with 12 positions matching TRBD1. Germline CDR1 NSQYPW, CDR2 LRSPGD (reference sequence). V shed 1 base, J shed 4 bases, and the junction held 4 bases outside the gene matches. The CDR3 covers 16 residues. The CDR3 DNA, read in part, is TGCACCTGCAGTGCAGTAGGGACAGGGGGCGGCTCC. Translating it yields CTCSAVGTGGGS. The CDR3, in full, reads CTCSAVGTGGGSDYTF.

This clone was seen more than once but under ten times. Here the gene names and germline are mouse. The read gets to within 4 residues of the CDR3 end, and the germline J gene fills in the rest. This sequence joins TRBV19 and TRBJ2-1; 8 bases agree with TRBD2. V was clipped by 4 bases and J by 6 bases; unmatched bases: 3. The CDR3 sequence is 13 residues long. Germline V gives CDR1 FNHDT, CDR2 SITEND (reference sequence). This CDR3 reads CASSRDWLAEQFF. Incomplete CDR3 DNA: TGTGCCAGCAGTCGGGACTGGCTTGCT.

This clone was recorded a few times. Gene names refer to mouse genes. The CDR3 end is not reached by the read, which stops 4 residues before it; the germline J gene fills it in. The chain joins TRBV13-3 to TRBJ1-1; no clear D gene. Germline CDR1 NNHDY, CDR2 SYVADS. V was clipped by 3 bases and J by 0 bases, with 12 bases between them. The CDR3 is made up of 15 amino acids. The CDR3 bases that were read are TGTGCCAGCAGTGCGCTTGACAAATCAAACACA. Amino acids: CASSALDKSNT. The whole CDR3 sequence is CASSALDKSNTEVFF.

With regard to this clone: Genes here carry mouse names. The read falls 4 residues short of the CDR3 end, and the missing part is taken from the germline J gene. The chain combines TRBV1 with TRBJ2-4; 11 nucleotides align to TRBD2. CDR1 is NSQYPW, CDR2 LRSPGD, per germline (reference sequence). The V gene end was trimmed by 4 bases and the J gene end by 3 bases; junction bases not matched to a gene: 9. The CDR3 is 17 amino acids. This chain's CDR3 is CTCSVRTGGLGQNTLYF. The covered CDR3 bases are TGCACCTGCAGTGTTCGGACTGGGGGGCTGGGACAAAAC.

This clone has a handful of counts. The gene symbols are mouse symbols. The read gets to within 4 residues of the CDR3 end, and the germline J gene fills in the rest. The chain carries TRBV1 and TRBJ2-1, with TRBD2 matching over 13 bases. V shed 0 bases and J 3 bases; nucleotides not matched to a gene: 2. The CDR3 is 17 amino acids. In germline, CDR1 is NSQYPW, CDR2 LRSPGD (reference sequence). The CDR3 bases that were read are TGCACCTGCAGTGCAGACCGGGACTGGGGGGGCTATGCT. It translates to CTCSADRDWGGYA. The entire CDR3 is CTCSADRDWGGYAEQFF.

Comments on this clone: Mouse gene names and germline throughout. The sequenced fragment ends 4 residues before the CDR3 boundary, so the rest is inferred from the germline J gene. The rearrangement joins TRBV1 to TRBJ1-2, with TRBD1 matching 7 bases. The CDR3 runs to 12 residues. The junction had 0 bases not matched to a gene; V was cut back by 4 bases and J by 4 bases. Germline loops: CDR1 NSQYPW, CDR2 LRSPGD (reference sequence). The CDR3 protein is CTCSGQGSDYTF. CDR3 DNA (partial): TGCACCTGCAGTGGACAGGGCTCC. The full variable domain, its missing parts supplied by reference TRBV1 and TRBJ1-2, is VTLLEQNPRWRLVPRGQAVNLRCILKNSQYPWMSWYQQDLQKQLQWLFTLRSPGDKEVKSLPGADYLATRVTDTELRLQVANMSQGRTLYCTCSGQGSDYTFGSGTRLLVI.

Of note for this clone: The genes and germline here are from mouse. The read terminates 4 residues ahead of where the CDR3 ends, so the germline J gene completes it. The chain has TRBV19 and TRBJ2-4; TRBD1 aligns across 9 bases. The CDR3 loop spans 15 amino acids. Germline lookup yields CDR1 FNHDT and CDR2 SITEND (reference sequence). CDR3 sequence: CASSISWTGENTLYF. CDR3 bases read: TGTGCCAGCAGTATTAGTTGGACAGGGGAAAAC. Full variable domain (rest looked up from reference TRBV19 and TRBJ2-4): GGIITQTPKFLIGQEGQKLTLKCQQNFNHDTMYWYRQDSGKGLRLIYYSITENDLQKGDLSEGYDASREKKSSFSLTVTSAQKNEMAVFLCASSISWTGENTLYFGAGTRLSVL.

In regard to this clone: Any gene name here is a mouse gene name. The part of the CDR3 DNA that was read is TGTGCTAGCAGTCAGGGGGCGAGCTCCTAT. It translates to CASSQGASSY. The whole CDR3 protein is CASSQGASSYEQYF. The chain employs TRBV17 and TRBJ2-7; TRBD1 matches at 8 bases. The DNA ends 4 residues before the CDR3 does, and the rest of the CDR3 is filled in from the germline J gene. Trimming removed 5 bases from V and 0 bases from J; junction bases left unmatched: 3. The CDR3 length is 14 residues. The germline V gene encodes CDR1 MNHDT and CDR2 YYDKIL.

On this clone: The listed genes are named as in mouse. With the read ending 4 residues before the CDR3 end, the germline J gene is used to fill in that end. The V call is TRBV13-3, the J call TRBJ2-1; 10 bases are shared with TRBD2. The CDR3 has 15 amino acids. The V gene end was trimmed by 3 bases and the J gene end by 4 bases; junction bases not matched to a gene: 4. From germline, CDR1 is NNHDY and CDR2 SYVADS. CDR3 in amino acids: CASSVDWGAYAEQFF. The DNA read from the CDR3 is TGTGCCAGCAGTGTTGACTGGGGGGCGTATGCT.

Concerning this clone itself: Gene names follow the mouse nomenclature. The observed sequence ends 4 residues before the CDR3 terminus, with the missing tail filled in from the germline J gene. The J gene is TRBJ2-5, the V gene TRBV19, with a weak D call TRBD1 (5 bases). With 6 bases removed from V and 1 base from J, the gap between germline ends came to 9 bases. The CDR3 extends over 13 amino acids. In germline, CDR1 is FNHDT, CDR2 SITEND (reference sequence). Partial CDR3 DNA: TGTGCCAGCACGGCAGGGTACCAAGAC. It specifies CASTAGYQD. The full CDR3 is CASTAGYQDTQYF.

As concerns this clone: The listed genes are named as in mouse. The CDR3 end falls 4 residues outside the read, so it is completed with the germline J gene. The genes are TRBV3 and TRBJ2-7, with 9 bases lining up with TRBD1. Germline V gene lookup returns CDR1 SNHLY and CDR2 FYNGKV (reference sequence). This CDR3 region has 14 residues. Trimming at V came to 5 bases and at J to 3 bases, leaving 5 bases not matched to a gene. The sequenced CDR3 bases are TGTGCCAGCAGCCCCCGGACAGGGGACTAT. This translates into CASSPRTGDY. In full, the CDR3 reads CASSPRTGDYEQYF.

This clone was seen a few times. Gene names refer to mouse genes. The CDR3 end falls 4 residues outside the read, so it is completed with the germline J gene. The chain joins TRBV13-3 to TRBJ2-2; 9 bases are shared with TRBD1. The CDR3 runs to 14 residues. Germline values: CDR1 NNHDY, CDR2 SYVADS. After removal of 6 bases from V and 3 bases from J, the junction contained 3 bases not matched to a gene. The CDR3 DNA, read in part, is TGTGCCAGCAACCGGGACAGGGACACCGGG. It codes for CASNRDRDTG. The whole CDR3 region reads CASNRDRDTGQLYF. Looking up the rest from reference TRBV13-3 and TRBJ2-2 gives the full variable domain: EAAVTQSPRSKVAVTGGKVTLSCHQTNNHDYMYWYRQDTGHGLRLIHYSYVADSTEKGDIPDGYKASRPSQENFSLILELASLSQTAVYFCASNRDRDTGQLYFGEGSKLTVL.

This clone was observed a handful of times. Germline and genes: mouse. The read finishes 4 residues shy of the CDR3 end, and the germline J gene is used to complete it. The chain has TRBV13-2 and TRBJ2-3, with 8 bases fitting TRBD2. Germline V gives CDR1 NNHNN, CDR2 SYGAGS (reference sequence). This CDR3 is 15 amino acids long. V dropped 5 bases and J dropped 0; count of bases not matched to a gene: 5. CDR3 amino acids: CASGSDWGSAETLYF. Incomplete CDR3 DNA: TGTGCCAGCGGCTCCGACTGGGGTAGTGCAGAA.

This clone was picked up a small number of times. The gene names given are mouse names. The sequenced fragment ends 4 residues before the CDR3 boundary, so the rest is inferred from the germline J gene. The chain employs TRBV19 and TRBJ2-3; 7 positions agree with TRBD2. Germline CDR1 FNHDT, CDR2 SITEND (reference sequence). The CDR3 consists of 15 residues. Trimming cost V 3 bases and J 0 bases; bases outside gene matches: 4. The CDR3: CASSKTGSSAETLYF. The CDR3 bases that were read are TGTGCCAGCAGTAAGACTGGGTCTAGTGCAGAA.

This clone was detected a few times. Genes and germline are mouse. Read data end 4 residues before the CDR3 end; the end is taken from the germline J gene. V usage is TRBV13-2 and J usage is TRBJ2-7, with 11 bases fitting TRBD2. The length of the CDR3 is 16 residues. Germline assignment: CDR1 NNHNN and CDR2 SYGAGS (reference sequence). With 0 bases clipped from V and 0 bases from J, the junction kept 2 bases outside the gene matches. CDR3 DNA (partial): TGTGCCAGCGGTGATGGGACTGGGGGGCCCTCCTAT. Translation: CASGDGTGGPSY. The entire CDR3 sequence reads CASGDGTGGPSYEQYF.

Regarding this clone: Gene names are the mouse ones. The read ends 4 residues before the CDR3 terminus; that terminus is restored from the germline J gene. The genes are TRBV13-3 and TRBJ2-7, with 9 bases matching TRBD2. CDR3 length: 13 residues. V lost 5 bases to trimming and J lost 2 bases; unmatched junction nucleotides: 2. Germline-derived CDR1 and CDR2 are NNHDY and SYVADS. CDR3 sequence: CASRRDWAYEQYF. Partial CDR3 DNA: TGTGCCAGCAGAAGGGACTGGGCCTAT.

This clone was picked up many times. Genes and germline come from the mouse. The chain's CDR3 is CTCSAGDWGFAEQFF. The sequenced CDR3 bases are TGCACCTGCAGTGCGGGGGACTGGGGGTTTGCT. The V gene is TRBV1, the J gene TRBJ2-1; 11 nucleotides align to TRBD2. The read ends 4 residues early relative to the CDR3; the germline J gene fills the gap. The germline gives CDR1 NSQYPW, CDR2 LRSPGD (reference sequence). This CDR3 is 15 amino acids long. The J segment lost 6 bases and the V segment lost 3 bases, leaving 4 bases of the junction unmatched.

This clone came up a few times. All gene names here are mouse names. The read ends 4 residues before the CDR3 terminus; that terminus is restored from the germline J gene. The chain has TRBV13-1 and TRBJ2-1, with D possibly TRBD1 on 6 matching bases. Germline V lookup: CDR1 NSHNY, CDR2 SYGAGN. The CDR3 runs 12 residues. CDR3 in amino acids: CASSGGTSEQFF. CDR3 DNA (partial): TGTGCCAGCAGTGGGGGGACATCT.